This TCR beta chain was captured in a study of blood T cell repertoires in COVID-19. Study as a whole: COVID-19 samples collected from the United States, Italy and Spain covered acute and convalescent phases. The analysed material was cDNA or gDNA that came from T cells, B-cell-depleted T cells, or PBMCs.

Original methodology: Amplified reference gene primers provided the basis for estimating nucleated cell counts. The method was immunoSEQ multiplex PCR; TCRdb's version includes in-frame clones alone and lacks a portion of them. V and J calls and clone size follow that table, whereas D and trimming were derived from the DNA. The sample comprises roughly 200,000 clones, roughly 84% of which are singletons, and less than 15% rests with the top ten. This sequence was found in a human donor in a cohort sampled during active COVID-19. Material: peripheral blood.

CDR3 DNA sequence: TGTGCCAGCATAGACAGGGTCGGGGCCAACGTCCTGACTTTC. The encoded protein is CASIDRVGANVLTF. The rearrangement joins TRBV7-9 to TRBJ2-6, with 7 bases identical to TRBD1. The CDR3 runs 14 residues. Looked up from germline, CDR1 is SEHNR and CDR2 is FQNEAQ (reference sequence). V lost 7 bases and J lost 4; bases outside the gene matches: 4.